The clone carrying this T cell receptor (beta chain) is a singleton in its sample. The data were obtained in a study of shared clonotypes between healthy human individuals. Study overall: CD4 naive and CD4 memory each took three plates per donor, while CD8 naive took two and CD8 memory one.

Donation came from healthy HIV-negative adults that had no recent acute infections or vaccinations. This table comes from immunoSEQ multiplex PCR, and its TCRdb copy is limited to in-frame clones, with some not included. The table records 550,000 to 800,000 clones, about nine tenths of them present only once. This TCR came from a man aged 18 to 29 in good health. Some clones in this sample may be carry-over from other donors' samples. Sequencing was performed on memory CD8+ T cells from PBMCs. Documented subset: CD45RO+ cells pooled with CCR7-negative TemRA cells.

Here the CDR3 reads CASSYSEGEPYGYTF. The CDR3 nucleotides are TGTGCCAGCAGTTACTCAGAGGGGGAGCCCTATGGCTACACCTTC. The gene calls are TRBV6-6 and TRBJ1-2; tentative D call: TRBD1 (6 bases). This CDR3 is built from 15 residues. V lost 0 bases and J 4 bases, leaving 12 bases between the germline ends. Germline values: CDR1 MNHNY, CDR2 SVGAGI (reference sequence).